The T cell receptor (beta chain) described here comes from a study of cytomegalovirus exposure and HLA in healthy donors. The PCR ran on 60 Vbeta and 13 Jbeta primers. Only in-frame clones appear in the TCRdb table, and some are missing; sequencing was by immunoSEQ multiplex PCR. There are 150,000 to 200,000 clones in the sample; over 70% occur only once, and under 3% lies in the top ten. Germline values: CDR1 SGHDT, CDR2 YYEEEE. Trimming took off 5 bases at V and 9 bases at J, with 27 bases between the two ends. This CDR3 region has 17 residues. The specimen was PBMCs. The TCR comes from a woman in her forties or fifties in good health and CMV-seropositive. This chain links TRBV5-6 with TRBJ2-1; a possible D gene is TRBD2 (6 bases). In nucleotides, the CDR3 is TGTGCCAGCAGGGTAACCGGAGGGGACCCCCTTAGGGGTGAGCAGTTCTTC. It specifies CASRVTGGDPLRGEQFF.